The 15 T cell receptor beta chains reported below all come from one sample, sequenced in a study of shared clonotypes between healthy human individuals. Sequencing was performed with immunoSEQ multiplex PCR; in TCRdb, only in-frame clones are kept and a portion is missing. The sample shows roughly 2,500,000 clones, approximately 94% of them seen only once. Sequencing was carried out using naive CD4+ T cells from PBMCs. As for subset: CD45RA+ positively selected. The receptors stem from a man aged 18 to 30 in good health. Some clones in this sample may be carry-over from other donors' samples.

This chain joins TRBV7-2 and TRBJ2-7, with TRBD2 identical over 10 bases. Per germline, CDR1 SGHTA and CDR2 FQGNSA. The CDR3 spans 17 residues. The ends lost 3 bases at V and 1 base at J; junction bases unmatched: 9. The CDR3 bases are TGTGCCAGCAGCTTTTTCATCGCTAGCGGGAGTTCCTACGAGCAGTACTTC. Protein: CASSFFIASGSSYEQYF.

With regard to this clone: The same CDR3 arises from other DNA sequences in this sample as well. The chain employs TRBV4-1 and TRBJ1-3; D perhaps matches TRBD1 (6 bases). The CDR3 extends over 14 amino acids. With 1 base removed from V and 4 bases from J, the gap between germline ends came to 8 bases. CDR1 MGHRA and CDR2 YSYEKL come from the germline V gene. DNA of the CDR3: TGCGCCAGCAGCCAAGTAGGGGGAGGAAACACCATATATTTT. Its translation is CASSQVGGGNTIYF.

This clone was recorded only once. The chain couples TRBV7-3 to TRBJ2-1; D is tentatively TRBD1 or TRBD2 (6 bases each). Trimming left V 0 bases short and J 8 bases short, with 17 bases between. Germline CDR1 SGHTA, CDR2 FQGTGA. This CDR3 has 16 residues. The CDR3 reads CASSLTYRVREDEQFF. In nucleotides, the CDR3 is TGTGCCAGCAGCTTAACGTACAGGGTTAGGGAGGATGAGCAGTTCTTC.

The V gene is TRBV25-1, the J gene TRBJ2-1; TRBD2 might be the D (6 bases). The CDR3 extends over 14 amino acids. Trimming removed 4 bases at V and 13 bases at J, with 20 bases between. Germline CDR1 reads MGHDK; CDR2 reads SYGVNS. CDR3 protein: CASSGGVGGLDQFF. In DNA, the CDR3 is TGTGCCAGCAGTGGGGGGGTCGGCGGGCTGGATCAGTTCTTC.

This clone was picked up one time. The chain has TRBV28 and TRBJ2-1; TRBD2 matches 12 bases. Per germline, CDR1 MDHEN and CDR2 SYDVKM. The CDR3 runs 16 residues. Germline trimming cut 5 bases from V and 2 bases from J; bases unmatched to any gene: 4. CDR3 protein: CASSARLAGAYNEQFF. CDR3 DNA sequence: TGTGCCAGCAGTGCCAGACTAGCGGGGGCCTACAATGAGCAGTTCTTC.

V and J are TRBV7-3 and TRBJ2-1; TRBD1 matches at 7 bases. Germline V gene sequence: CDR1 SGHTA, CDR2 FQGTGA. Losses at the gene ends were 5 bases for V and 2 bases for J; bases not matched to a gene: 6. CDR3 length equals 15 residues. This CDR3 is CASSTTGTAYNEQFF. The CDR3 DNA reads TGTGCCAGCAGCACCACCGGGACAGCCTACAATGAGCAGTTCTTC. Full variable domain (remainder filled in from reference TRBV7-3 and TRBJ2-1): GAGVSQTPSNKVTEKGKYVELRCDPISGHTALYWYRQSLGQGPEFLIYFQGTGAADDSGLPNDRFFAVRPEGSVSTLKIQRTERGDSAVYLCASSTTGTAYNEQFFGPGTRLTVL.

The chain carries TRBV28 and TRBJ2-7, with 10 bases identical to TRBD2. This CDR3 contains 16 residues. The junction had 12 bases not matched to a gene; V was cut back by 5 bases and J by 5 bases. Germline CDR1 is MDHEN and CDR2 is SYDVKM. CDR3 coding DNA: TGTGCCAGCAGTCCTCAAGCGGGAGGGCCGGGGAACGAGCAGTACTTC. It translates to CASSPQAGGPGNEQYF.

The chain couples TRBV25-1 to TRBJ2-6; D call uncertain. V was cut by 8 bases and J by 1 base, with 6 bases left in between. There are 13 residues in the CDR3. Germline V lookup: CDR1 MGHDK, CDR2 SYGVNS. The CDR3 DNA is TGTGCCAGCGGAATATCTGGGGCCAACGTCCTGACTTTC. It codes for CASGISGANVLTF.

This clone was seen once. The chain links TRBV7-9 to TRBJ1-1, with D unresolved. Germline V gene sequence: CDR1 SEHNR, CDR2 FQNEAQ (reference sequence). Trimming stripped 5 bases from V and 3 bases from J, with 28 bases between. CDR3 length equals 19 residues. DNA for the CDR3: TGTGCCAGCAGCCCGCAGCCGGTGGGGAAGGTGAATGACTACACTGAAGCTTTCTTT. It yields the protein CASSPQPVGKVNDYTEAFF.

Of note for this clone: Other DNA variants within this sample encode the same CDR3. J is TRBJ2-7 and V is TRBV7-2, with D hard to call. Trimming left V 1 base short and J 4 bases short, with 8 bases between. CDR3 size: 13 residues. Germline loops: CDR1 SGHTA, CDR2 FQGNSA. CDR3 nucleotides: TGTGCCAGCAGCTTAGATTACACGTACGAGCAGTACTTC. Amino acid sequence: CASSLDYTYEQYF.

The chain uses TRBV5-1 and TRBJ2-1, with no clear D. The CDR3 length is 16 residues. Germline V lookup: CDR1 SGHRS, CDR2 YFSETQ. Deletions cut 1 base from V and 2 bases from J, with 13 bases between. The CDR3 loop is CASSLLDPRPYNEQFF. In DNA form, the CDR3 reads TGCGCCAGCAGCTTGCTTGACCCGCGCCCCTACAATGAGCAGTTCTTC.

On this clone itself: This same CDR3 is encoded by further DNA sequences in the sample. The chain has TRBV10-3 and TRBJ2-5; 7 bases agree with TRBD1. Germline values: CDR1 ENHRY, CDR2 SYGVKD. The CDR3 covers 14 residues. Trimming cost V 4 bases and J 2 bases; bases outside gene matches: 4. Here the CDR3 DNA reads TGTGCCATCAGTGGGACAGGCCTACAAGAGACCCAGTACTTC. As protein: CAISGTGLQETQYF.

The chain recombines TRBV9 with TRBJ1-1, with D perhaps TRBD1 (6 bases). The CDR3 sequence is 14 residues long. V was clipped by 4 bases and J by 0 bases, with 10 bases between them. Germline-derived CDR1 and CDR2 are SGDLS and YYNGEE. CDR3 DNA: TGTGCCAGCAGCCCCGACAGGATGAACACTGAAGCTTTCTTT. Amino acids: CASSPDRMNTEAFF.

The rearrangement joins TRBV6-5 to TRBJ2-7; 7 positions match TRBD1. The CDR3 length is 13 residues. CDR1 and CDR2 (germline): MNHEY, SVGAGI. The J segment lost 3 bases and the V segment lost 6 bases, leaving 5 bases of the junction unmatched. CDR3 in DNA: TGTGCCAGCAGGGAACAGGGGTACTACGAGCAGTACTTC. Protein sequence: CASREQGYYEQYF.

This clone has only a few counts. V is TRBV29-1 and J is TRBJ1-1, with D unclear. The CDR3 loop spans 13 amino acids. Germline V gene sequence: CDR1 SQVTM, CDR2 ANQGSEA. V lost 5 bases, J lost 2 bases, and 12 bases lay in between. CDR3 in DNA: TGCAGCGTTCTCGGGCCAGCCAACACTGAAGCTTTCTTT. Translated: CSVLGPANTEAFF.